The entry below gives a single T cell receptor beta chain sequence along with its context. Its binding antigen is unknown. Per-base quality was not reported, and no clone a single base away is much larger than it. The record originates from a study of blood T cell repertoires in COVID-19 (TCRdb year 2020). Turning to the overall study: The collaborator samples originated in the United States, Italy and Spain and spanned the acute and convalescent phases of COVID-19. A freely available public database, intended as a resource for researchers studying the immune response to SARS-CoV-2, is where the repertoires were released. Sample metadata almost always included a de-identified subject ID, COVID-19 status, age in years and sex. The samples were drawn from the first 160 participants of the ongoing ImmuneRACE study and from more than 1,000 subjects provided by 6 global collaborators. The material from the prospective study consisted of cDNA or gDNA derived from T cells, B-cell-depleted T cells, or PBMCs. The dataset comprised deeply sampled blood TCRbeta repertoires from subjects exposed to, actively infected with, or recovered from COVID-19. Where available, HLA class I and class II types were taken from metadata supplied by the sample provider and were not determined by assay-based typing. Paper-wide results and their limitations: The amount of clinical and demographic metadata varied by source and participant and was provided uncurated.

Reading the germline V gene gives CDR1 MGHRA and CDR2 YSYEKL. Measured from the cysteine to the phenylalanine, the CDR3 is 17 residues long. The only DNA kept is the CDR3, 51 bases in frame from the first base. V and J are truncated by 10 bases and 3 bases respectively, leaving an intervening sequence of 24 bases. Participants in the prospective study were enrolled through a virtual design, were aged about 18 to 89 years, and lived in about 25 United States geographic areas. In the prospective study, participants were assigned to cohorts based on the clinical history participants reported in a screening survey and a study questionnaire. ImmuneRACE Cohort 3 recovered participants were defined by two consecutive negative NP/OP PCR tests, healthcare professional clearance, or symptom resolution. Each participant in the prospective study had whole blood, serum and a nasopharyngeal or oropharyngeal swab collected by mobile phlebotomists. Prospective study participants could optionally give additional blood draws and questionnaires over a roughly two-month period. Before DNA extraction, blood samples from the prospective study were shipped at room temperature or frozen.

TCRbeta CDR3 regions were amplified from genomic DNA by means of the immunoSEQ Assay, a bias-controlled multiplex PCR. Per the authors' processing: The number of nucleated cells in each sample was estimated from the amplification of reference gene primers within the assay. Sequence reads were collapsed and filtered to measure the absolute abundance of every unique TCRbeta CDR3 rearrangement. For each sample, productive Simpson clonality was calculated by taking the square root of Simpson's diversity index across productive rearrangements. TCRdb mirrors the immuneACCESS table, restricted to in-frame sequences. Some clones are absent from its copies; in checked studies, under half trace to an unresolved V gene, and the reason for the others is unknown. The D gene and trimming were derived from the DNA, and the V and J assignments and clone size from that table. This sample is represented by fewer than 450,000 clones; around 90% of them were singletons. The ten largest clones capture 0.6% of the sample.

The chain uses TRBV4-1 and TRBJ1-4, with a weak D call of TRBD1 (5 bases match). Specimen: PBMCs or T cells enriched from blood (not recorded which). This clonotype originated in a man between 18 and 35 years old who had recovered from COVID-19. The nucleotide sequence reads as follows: TGCGCCACCAAGGCGCGGGGCGGTGGGTCAGCTAATGAAAAACTGTTTTTT. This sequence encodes CATKARGGGSANEKLFF.